This T cell receptor beta chain was sequenced for a study of blood T cells in healthy people across ages. The CDR3 covers 16 residues. The ends were cut back, 1 base at V and 0 bases at J, with 13 bases in the middle. Per the germline V gene, CDR1 is SGHRS and CDR2 is YFSETQ. A J-beta primer mix and a sample-barcoded 5' primer were used in a second PCR of roughly 7 to 12 cycles. TCRdb reprocessed the 5' RACE reads with MiXCR, giving one entry per CDR3 protein. The data show about 730,000 distinct CDR3 sequences, roughly 47% seen once. The TCR sequence derives from a woman aged 55-75 years in good health. The source material was blood. The chain combines TRBV5-1 with TRBJ2-5, with D hard to call. Here the CDR3 DNA reads TGCGCCAGCAGCTTGTCTAGGACGGCAAACCAAGAGACCCAGTACTTC. Encoded protein: CASSLSRTANQETQYF.